What follows are 31 T cell receptor beta chains derived from one specimen sequenced in a study of post-analysis software for immune sequencing data. General study findings and limits: Comparison of patients with controls showed about 5 TRBV segments more frequent in patients, TRBV5-6, TRBV5-1 and TRBV20-1 among them.

Their specific antigens are unknown. Included in the TCR beta cDNA libraries were unique molecular identifiers. TCRdb ran MiXCR on the PCR reads and lists one entry per CDR3 protein. The sample comprises about 460,000 distinct CDR3 sequences, roughly 45% of which are singletons, and over 10% rests with the top ten. Sequencing used blood. The receptor source for this set is a girl aged 5-17 years with multiple sclerosis.

In its sample, this clonotype was seen a few times. This rearrangement joins TRBV5-1 to TRBJ2-1, with TRBD2 matching 10 bases. V lost 0 bases to trimming and J lost 4 bases; unmatched junction nucleotides: 7. This CDR3 comprises 17 residues. CDR1 is SGHRS and CDR2 is YFSETQ in the germline V gene. The CDR3 DNA reads as TGCGCCAGCAGCTTGGACCCAGCGGGAGGGGTATACAATGAGCAGTTCTTC. Protein: CASSLDPAGGVYNEQFF.

This clonotype was observed a few times. This chain links TRBV7-2 with TRBJ2-7; D perhaps matches TRBD1 (5 bases). Trimming removed 3 bases at V and 2 bases at J, with 14 bases between. This CDR3 is built from 15 residues. Germline CDR1 is SGHTA and CDR2 is FQGNSA. In nucleotides, the CDR3 is TGTGCCAGCAGCTTTCAGCAGGGCCTAGCCTACGAGCAGTACTTC. Encoded protein: CASSFQQGLAYEQYF.

V gene TRBV20-1 combines with J gene TRBJ2-1, with 14 bases lining up with TRBD2. This CDR3 has 16 amino acids. Germline CDR1 DFQATT, CDR2 SNEGSKA (reference sequence). Trimming at V came to 6 bases and at J to 8 bases, leaving 12 bases not matched to a gene. In nucleotides, the CDR3 is TGCAGTGCGACGACCCCCGGGACTAGCGGGAGCTATGAGCAGTTCTTC. It specifies CSATTPGTSGSYEQFF.

The chain combines TRBV6-2 or TRBV6-3 with TRBJ2-4, with 10 positions matching TRBD2. The J call is uncertain, as TRBJ2-7 better fits the DNA end. The CDR3 is made up of 17 amino acids. Germline CDR1 MNHEY, CDR2 SVGEGT. The CDR3 DNA sequence: TGTGCCAGCAGACCCGACGGAACTAGCGGGACTAAGTACGAGCAGTACTTC. It encodes CASRPDGTSGTKYEQYF.

The DNA of the CDR3 is TGTGCCAGCAGTCCCAGCTTCGGGTCACCCCTCCACTTT. This codes for CASSPSFGSPLHF. The chain links TRBV27 to TRBJ1-6; D is uncertain. CDR3 size: 13 residues. V lost 5 bases, J lost 10 bases, and 12 bases lay in between. CDR1 is MNHEY, CDR2 SMNVEV, per germline (reference sequence).

The V call is TRBV7-9, the J call TRBJ1-1; a weak D match, TRBD1 (5 bases). CDR3 size: 15 residues. Germline CDR1 reads SEHNR; CDR2 reads FQNEAQ (reference sequence). Trimming cost V 5 bases and J 1 base, with 14 bases left between them. CDR3 in amino acids: CASSPGFVGNTEAFF. In nucleotides, the CDR3 is TGTGCCAGCAGCCCAGGGTTCGTAGGGAACACTGAAGCTTTCTTT. The complete variable domain, with remaining parts taken from reference TRBV7-9 and TRBJ1-1, reads DTGVSQNPRHKITKRGQNVTFRCDPISEHNRLYWYRQTLGQGPEFLTYFQNEAQLEKSRLLSDRFSAERPKGSFSTLEIQRTEQGDSAMYLCASSPGFVGNTEAFFGQGTRLTVV.

The chain is built from TRBV12-3 or TRBV12-4 and TRBJ2-7, with a tentative D call TRBD2 (5 bases). The germline V and J ends were trimmed by 3 bases and 5 bases, with 26 bases remaining between them. The CDR3 length is 18 residues. As DNA, the CDR3 is TGTGCCAGCAGTTTGGCTCACGGCCGCGGATTCGGGGTCCACGAGCAGTACTTC. Translating it yields CASSLAHGRGFGVHEQYF.

This clonotype was detected a few times. The chain is built from TRBV12-3 or TRBV12-4 and TRBJ1-2; D is perhaps TRBD1 (6 bases). This CDR3 contains 15 residues. The V and J ends lost 5 bases and 4 bases respectively, with 17 bases between them. The CDR3 nucleotides are TGTGCCAGCAGTCCTCATGAGGGGGGCACCTATGGCTACACCTTC. Its protein product is CASSPHEGGTYGYTF.

This clonotype turned up a few times. The gene calls are TRBV20-1 and TRBJ1-4, with 7 bases aligning to TRBD1. Germline trimming cut 5 bases from V and 8 bases from J; bases unmatched to any gene: 5. Germline CDR1 is DFQATT and CDR2 is SNEGSKA (reference sequence). The CDR3 is 12 residues long. The CDR3 sequence: CSAWDRVEKLFF. CDR3 sequence (DNA): TGCAGTGCTTGGGACAGAGTGGAAAAACTGTTTTTT.

Turning to this clonotype: This sequence may be a read error, since a much larger clone differs from it by one base. V and J are TRBV6-5 and TRBJ2-7, with a tentative D call TRBD1 (5 bases). V lost 5 bases and J lost 0, with 11 bases in between. The CDR3 covers 14 residues. Germline V gene data show CDR1 as MNHEY and CDR2 as SVGAGI. This CDR3 reads CASSHYRHSYEQYF. The CDR3 nucleotides are TGTGCCAGCAGTCACTACAGGCACTCCTACGAGCAGTACTTC.

This rearrangement joins TRBV12-3 or TRBV12-4 to TRBJ2-7; no clear D gene. The CDR3 is 15 amino acids. Trimming took off 3 bases at V and 2 bases at J, with 14 bases between the two ends. CDR3 DNA: TGTGCCAGCAGTTTTGGTGACGGAGCACCCTACGAGCAGTACTTC. Amino acids: CASSFGDGAPYEQYF.

A few counts support this clonotype. The chain employs TRBV3-1 and TRBJ2-7; D might be TRBD1 (6 bases). V was clipped by 5 bases and J by 0 bases, with 14 bases between them. The CDR3 is 15 residues long. Germline V gives CDR1 LGHDT, CDR2 YNNKEL (reference sequence). The CDR3 DNA reads TGTGCCAGCAGCGATTCCGGGACATTCTCCTACGAGCAGTACTTC. It yields the protein CASSDSGTFSYEQYF.

This clonotype was seen only a few times. This chain connects TRBV5-5 to TRBJ2-1, with TRBD1 matching 10 bases. V dropped 2 bases and J dropped 5; count of bases not matched to a gene: 10. The CDR3 has 17 residues. CDR1 SGHKS and CDR2 YYEKEE come from the germline V gene (reference sequence). CDR3 sequence: CASSFDPGQGTHNEQFF. The CDR3 DNA follows: TGTGCCAGCAGCTTTGATCCGGGACAGGGGACCCACAATGAGCAGTTCTTC.

The rearrangement uses TRBV25-1 and TRBJ2-6; 9 bases are shared with TRBD1. Germline CDR1 is MGHDK and CDR2 is SYGVNS. With 6 bases clipped from V and 3 bases from J, the junction kept 9 bases outside the gene matches. This CDR3 contains 17 residues. CDR3: CASSYRDRAGGANVLTF. The CDR3 DNA follows: TGTGCCAGCAGCTACCGGGACAGGGCAGGTGGGGCCAACGTCCTGACTTTC.

The rearrangement links TRBV9 to TRBJ2-3; D call uncertain. With 1 base removed from V and 2 bases from J, the gap between germline ends came to 5 bases. The CDR3 is 13 amino acids. Germline V lookup: CDR1 SGDLS, CDR2 YYNGEE. The CDR3 DNA sequence: TGTGCCAGCAGCGTATTCCCCACAGATACGCAGTATTTT. Its protein product is CASSVFPTDTQYF.

The chain is built from TRBV7-3 and TRBJ2-1, with D perhaps TRBD1 (6 bases). The CDR3 is 15 amino acids. Trimming left V 5 bases short and J 1 base short, with 12 bases between. The V gene's germline CDR1 is SGHTA and CDR2 FQGTGA. The CDR3 region is CASSGSQGSYNEQFF. The CDR3 DNA reads as TGTGCCAGCAGCGGATCACAGGGTTCCTACAATGAGCAGTTCTTC.

The V gene is TRBV20-1, the J gene TRBJ2-5, with a weak D call TRBD1 (6 bases). Germline V gene sequence: CDR1 DFQATT, CDR2 SNEGSKA (reference sequence). V lost 6 bases to trimming and J lost 3 bases, with 17 bases between them. The CDR3 runs to 14 residues. This CDR3 is CSAFNPDSKETQYF. The CDR3 DNA sequence: TGCAGTGCATTTAATCCGGACAGTAAAGAGACCCAGTACTTC.

The V call is TRBV6-6, the J call TRBJ2-7; D perhaps matches TRBD2 (5 bases). The J call may not be correct, given that the DNA end is closer to TRBJ2-5. The germline gives CDR1 MNHNY, CDR2 SVGAGI (reference sequence). The CDR3 covers 15 residues. The CDR3, as DNA: TGTGCCAGCCGTCGGTTAGCGTTAGAGGGAGAGACCCAGTACTTC. Its protein product is CASRRLALEGETQYF.

This clonotype has just a few counts. CDR3 region: CASSLEGISYGYTF. CDR3 nucleotide sequence: TGTGCCAGCAGCTTAGAAGGAATTTCCTATGGCTACACCTTC. The chain couples TRBV7-9 to TRBJ1-2; no clear D gene. The CDR3 loop spans 14 amino acids. V gave up 1 base and J gave up 4 bases, with 10 bases separating them. Germline lookup yields CDR1 SEHNR and CDR2 FQNEAQ (reference sequence).

This clonotype was detected only a few times. V is TRBV9 and J is TRBJ2-6; 8 bases fit TRBD1. The CDR3 length is 16 residues. The V gene end was trimmed by 3 bases and the J gene end by 4 bases; junction bases not matched to a gene: 6. Germline lookup yields CDR1 SGDLS and CDR2 YYNGEE. CDR3 sequence (DNA): TGTGCCAGCAGCGCATGGACAGGGTCAGGGGCCAACGTCCTGACTTTC. Encoded protein: CASSAWTGSGANVLTF. The full variable domain, completed using reference TRBV9 and TRBJ2-6, is DSGVTQTPKHLITATGQRVTLRCSPRSGDLSVYWYQQSLDQGLQFLIQYYNGEERAKGNILERFSAQQFPDLHSELNLSSLELGDSALYFCASSAWTGSGANVLTFGAGSRLTVL.

The sample holds one count of this clonotype. The genes are TRBV7-8 and TRBJ2-1; perhaps TRBD1 as D (5 bases). From germline, CDR1 is SGHVS and CDR2 FQNEAQ. Trimming stripped 5 bases from V and 0 bases from J, with 17 bases between. The CDR3 contains 17 residues. This CDR3 is CASSPRIGHSSYNEQFF. The CDR3 DNA reads TGTGCCAGCAGCCCACGAATCGGACATTCCTCCTACAATGAGCAGTTCTTC.

The chain is built from TRBV5-4 and TRBJ1-2; D not resolved. This CDR3 is 13 amino acids long. The germline CDR1 and CDR2 sequences are SGHNT and YYREEE (reference sequence). Deletions cut 2 bases from V and 4 bases from J, with 9 bases between. CDR3 sequence: CASSFGDSYGYTF. CDR3 bases: TGTGCCAGCAGCTTTGGCGATTCCTATGGCTACACCTTC.

CDR3 amino acids: CASSRNRFTDTQYF. CDR3 coding DNA: TGTGCCAGCAGCCGCAATAGGTTCACAGATACGCAGTATTTT. The genes are TRBV9 and TRBJ2-3, with D uncertain. The CDR3 covers 14 residues. Germline-derived CDR1 and CDR2 are SGDLS and YYNGEE. V was shortened by 4 bases and J by 2 bases, with 11 bases between the two germline ends.

The chain couples TRBV20-1 to TRBJ2-6; no clear D gene. With 6 bases removed from V and 2 bases from J, the gap between germline ends came to 11 bases. This CDR3 spans 14 amino acids. The germline V gene encodes CDR1 DFQATT and CDR2 SNEGSKA (reference sequence). The CDR3 reads CSAPIDPGANVLTF. The CDR3 DNA reads as TGCAGTGCCCCAATAGACCCTGGGGCCAACGTCCTGACTTTC.

Notes on this clonotype: One junction end does not reproduce the germline sequence, and a read error may be involved. The chain employs TRBV28 and TRBJ2-7, with D possibly matching TRBD2 (6 bases). From germline, CDR1 is MDHEN and CDR2 SYDVKM. This CDR3 has 12 residues. The CDR3 reads CTSSFSGYEQYF. CDR3 bases: TGTACCAGCAGTTTTAGCGGCTACGAGCAGTACTTC.

This clonotype was seen a few times. The rearrangement joins TRBV7-2 to TRBJ2-7; 8 nucleotides agree with TRBD2. Germline-derived CDR1 and CDR2 are SGHTA and FQGNSA. Germline trimming cut 4 bases from V and 3 bases from J; bases unmatched to any gene: 11. The CDR3 contains 16 residues. The CDR3 DNA sequence: TGTGCCAGCAGCTCGCCCCGCGGGAGGAGAGACTACGAGCAGTACTTC. Protein product: CASSSPRGRRDYEQYF.

The chain is built from TRBV5-1 and TRBJ2-7; 9 bases map to TRBD2. The V and J ends lost 4 bases and 7 bases, in that order; junction bases with no gene match: 9. This CDR3 is 14 amino acids long. Germline assignment: CDR1 SGHRS and CDR2 YFSETQ. Here the CDR3 DNA reads TGCGCCAGCAGCCCGTTGCTGCGGGAGGGTGAGCAGTACTTC. Translation gives CASSPLLREGEQYF.

The rearrangement joins TRBV12-3 or TRBV12-4 to TRBJ2-7; TRBD2 matches 8 bases. Unmatched junction bases numbered 10, after V lost 10 bases and J lost 5 bases. The CDR3 is made up of 13 amino acids. The CDR3 DNA reads as TGTGCCACCCAGGCAAGCGGGAGCGACGAGCAGTACTTC. This gives the protein CATQASGSDEQYF.

This chain links TRBV5-6 with TRBJ2-7; 8 bases fit TRBD2. The CDR3 contains 14 residues. Germline V gives CDR1 SGHDT, CDR2 YYEEEE. The J segment lost 3 bases and the V segment lost 4 bases, leaving 6 bases of the junction unmatched. The CDR3 loop is CASSEAGAGYEQYF. The CDR3 nucleotides read TGTGCCAGCAGCGAAGCGGGAGCAGGCTACGAGCAGTACTTC.

On this clonotype: One end of the junction varies from germline; a read error may be responsible. The chain links TRBV12-3 or TRBV12-4 to TRBJ2-6; D possibly matches TRBD1 or TRBD2 (6 bases each). The CDR3 has 16 residues. The CDR3 is CASSSTRGPGTNVLTF. Here the CDR3 DNA reads TGTGCCAGCAGTTCCACCCGGGGGCCTGGGACCAACGTCCTGACTTTC.

The chain employs TRBV5-1 and TRBJ2-1, with no clear D. The V gene's germline CDR1 is SGHRS and CDR2 YFSETQ. The V gene lost 7 bases and the J gene lost 0 bases, with 14 bases spanning the gap. The CDR3 covers 15 residues. Here the CDR3 DNA reads TGCGCCAGCTCGTCGGCAGACCGCTCCTACAATGAGCAGTTCTTC. It is translated as CASSSADRSYNEQFF.